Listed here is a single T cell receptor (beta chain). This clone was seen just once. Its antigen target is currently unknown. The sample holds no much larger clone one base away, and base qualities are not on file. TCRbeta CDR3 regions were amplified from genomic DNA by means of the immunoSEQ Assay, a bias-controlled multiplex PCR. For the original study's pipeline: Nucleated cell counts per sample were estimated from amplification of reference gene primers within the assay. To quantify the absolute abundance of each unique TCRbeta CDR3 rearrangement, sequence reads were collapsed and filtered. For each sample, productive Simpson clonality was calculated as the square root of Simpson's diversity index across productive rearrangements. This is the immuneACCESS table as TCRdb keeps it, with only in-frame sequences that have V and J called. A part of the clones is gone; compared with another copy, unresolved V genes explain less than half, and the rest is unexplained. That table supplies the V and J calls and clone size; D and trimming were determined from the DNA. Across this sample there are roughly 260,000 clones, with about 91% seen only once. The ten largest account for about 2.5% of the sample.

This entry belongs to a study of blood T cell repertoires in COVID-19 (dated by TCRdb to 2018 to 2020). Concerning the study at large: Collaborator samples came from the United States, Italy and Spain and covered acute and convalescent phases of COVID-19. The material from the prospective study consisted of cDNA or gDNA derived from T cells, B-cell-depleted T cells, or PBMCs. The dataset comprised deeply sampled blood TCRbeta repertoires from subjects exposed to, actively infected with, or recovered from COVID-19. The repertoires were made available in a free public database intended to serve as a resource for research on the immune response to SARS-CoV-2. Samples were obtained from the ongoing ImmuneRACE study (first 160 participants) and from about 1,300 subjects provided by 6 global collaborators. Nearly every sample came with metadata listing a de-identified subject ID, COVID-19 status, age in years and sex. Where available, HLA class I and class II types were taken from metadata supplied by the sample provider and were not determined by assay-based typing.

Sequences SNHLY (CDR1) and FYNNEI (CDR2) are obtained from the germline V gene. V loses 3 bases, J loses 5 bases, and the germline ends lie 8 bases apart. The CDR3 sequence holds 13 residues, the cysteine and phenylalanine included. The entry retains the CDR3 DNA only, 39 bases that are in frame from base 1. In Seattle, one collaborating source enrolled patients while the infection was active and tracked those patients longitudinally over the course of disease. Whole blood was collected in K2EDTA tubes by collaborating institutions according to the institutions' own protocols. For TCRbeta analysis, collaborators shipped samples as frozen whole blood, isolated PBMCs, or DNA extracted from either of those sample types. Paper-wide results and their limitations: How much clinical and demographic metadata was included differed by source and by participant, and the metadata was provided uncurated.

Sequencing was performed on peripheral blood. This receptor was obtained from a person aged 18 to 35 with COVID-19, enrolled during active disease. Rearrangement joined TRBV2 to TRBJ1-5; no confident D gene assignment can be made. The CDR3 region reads CASSDAGDQPQHF. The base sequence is TGTGCCAGCAGTGACGCCGGGGATCAGCCCCAGCATTTT.